The entry below gives a single T cell receptor beta chain sequence along with its context. The antigen remains undetermined. This sample stems from a study of shared clonotypes between healthy human individuals. General study points: It was the few donors that limited the genetic and exposure-history diversity represented.

The CDR3 spans 15 residues. Germline CDR1 reads LNHNV; CDR2 reads YYDKDF (reference sequence). V was cut by 0 bases and J by 5 bases, with 11 bases left in between. Around 300 ng DNA, some 30,000 T cell genomes, went into unsorted PBMC replicate PCRs. Original analysis: ImmunoSEQ supplied junction-only sequences lacking quality scores, so filtering was different. This table comes from immunoSEQ multiplex PCR, and its TCRdb copy is limited to in-frame clones, with some not included. V and J calls and clone size come straight from that table; D and trimming were deduced from the DNA. The table has about 470,000 clones, 70% to 80% seen once.

V usage is TRBV15 and J usage is TRBJ1-5; a possible D gene is TRBD1 (5 bases). The sequence was collected from a middle-aged woman in good health. Some clones in this sample may be carry-over from other donors' samples. Sequencing was carried out using PBMCs. CDR3 sequence: CATSRDGAGDQPQHF. The CDR3 region has the DNA TGTGCCACCAGCAGAGATGGGGCAGGCGATCAGCCCCAGCATTTT.